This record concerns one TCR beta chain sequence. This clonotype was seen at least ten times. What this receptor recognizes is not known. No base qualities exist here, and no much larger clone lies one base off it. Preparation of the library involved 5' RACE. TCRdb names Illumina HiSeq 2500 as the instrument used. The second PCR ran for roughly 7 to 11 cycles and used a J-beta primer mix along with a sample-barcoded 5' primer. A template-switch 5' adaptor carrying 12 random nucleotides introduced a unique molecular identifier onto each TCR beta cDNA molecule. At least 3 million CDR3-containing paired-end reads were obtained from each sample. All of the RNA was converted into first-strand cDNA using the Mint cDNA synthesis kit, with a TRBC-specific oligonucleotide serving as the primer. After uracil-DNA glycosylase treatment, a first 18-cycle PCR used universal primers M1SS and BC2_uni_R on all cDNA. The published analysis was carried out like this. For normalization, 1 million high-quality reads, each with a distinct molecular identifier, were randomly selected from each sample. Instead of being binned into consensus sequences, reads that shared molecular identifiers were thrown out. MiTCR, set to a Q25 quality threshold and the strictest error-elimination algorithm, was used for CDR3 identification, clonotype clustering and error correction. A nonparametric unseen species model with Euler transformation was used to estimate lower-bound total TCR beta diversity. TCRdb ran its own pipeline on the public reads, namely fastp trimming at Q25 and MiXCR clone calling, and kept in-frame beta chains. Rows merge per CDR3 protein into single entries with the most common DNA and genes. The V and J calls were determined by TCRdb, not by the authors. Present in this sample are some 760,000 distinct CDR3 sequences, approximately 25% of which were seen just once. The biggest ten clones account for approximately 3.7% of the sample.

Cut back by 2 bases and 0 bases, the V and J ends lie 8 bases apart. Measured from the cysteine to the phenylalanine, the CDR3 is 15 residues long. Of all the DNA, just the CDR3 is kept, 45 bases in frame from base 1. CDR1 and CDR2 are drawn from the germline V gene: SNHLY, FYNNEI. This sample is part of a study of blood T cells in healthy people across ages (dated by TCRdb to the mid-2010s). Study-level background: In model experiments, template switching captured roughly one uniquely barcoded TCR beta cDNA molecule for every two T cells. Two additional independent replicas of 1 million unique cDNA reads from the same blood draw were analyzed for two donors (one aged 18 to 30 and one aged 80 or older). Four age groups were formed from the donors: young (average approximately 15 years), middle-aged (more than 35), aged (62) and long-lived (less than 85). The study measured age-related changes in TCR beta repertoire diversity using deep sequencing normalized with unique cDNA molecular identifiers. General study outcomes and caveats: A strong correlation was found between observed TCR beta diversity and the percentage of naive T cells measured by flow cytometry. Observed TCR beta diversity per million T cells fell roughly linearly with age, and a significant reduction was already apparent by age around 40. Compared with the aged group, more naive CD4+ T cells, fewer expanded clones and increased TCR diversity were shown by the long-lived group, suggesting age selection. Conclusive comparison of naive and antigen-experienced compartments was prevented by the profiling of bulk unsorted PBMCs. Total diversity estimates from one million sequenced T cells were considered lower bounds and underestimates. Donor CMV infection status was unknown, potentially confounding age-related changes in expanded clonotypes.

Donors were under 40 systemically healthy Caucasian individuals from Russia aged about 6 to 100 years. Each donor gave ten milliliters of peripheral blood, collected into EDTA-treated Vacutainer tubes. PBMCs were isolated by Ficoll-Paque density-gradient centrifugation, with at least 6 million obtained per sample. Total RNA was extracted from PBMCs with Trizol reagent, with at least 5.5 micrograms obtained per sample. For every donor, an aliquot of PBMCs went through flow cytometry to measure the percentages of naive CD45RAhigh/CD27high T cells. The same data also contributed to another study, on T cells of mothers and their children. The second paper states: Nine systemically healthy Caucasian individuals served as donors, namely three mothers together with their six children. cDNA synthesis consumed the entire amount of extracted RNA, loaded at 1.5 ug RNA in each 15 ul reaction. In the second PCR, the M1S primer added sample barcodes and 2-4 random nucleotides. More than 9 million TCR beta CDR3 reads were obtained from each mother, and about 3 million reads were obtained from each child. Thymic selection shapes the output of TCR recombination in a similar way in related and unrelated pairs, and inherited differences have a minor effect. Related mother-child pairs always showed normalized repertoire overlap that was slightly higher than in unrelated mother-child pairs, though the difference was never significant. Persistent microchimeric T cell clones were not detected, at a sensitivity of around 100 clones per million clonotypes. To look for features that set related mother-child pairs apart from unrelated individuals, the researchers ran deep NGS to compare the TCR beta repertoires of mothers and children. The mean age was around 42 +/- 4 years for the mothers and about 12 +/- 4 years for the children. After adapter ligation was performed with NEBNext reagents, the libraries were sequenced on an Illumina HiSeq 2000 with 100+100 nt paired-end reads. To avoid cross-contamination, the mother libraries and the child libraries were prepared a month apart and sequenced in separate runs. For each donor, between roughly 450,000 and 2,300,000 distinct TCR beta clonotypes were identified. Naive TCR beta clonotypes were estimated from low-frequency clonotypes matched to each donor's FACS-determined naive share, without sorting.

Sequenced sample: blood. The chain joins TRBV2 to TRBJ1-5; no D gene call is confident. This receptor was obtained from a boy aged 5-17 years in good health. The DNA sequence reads TGTGCCAGCAGTGAATTTAGATATAGCAATCAGCCCCAGCATTTT. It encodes CASSEFRYSNQPQHF.